These T cell receptor beta chains were read from a single sample in a study of neurological immune-mediated disorders. TCRdb re-called the 5' RACE reads through MiXCR, storing one row per CDR3 protein. This table holds about 46,000 distinct CDR3 sequences, approximately 2.8% found once. The sequenced material came from PBMCs. Source of these receptors: a woman aged 45 to 65 with multiple sclerosis. Both conserved end residues are part of each CDR3. The D gene is left open where the match is weak. Clone size appears in some rows only: once, few, many, or a class for an expanded clone.

abundance	j_gene	d_gene	v_gene	CDR3nt	CDR3aa
many	TRBJ2-1	TRBD2	TRBV18	TGTGCCAGCTCAACGACTAGCGGGAGGGGAAATGAGCAGTTCTTC	CASSTTSGRGNEQFF
many	TRBJ2-1	TRBD2	TRBV12-3/TRBV12-4	TGTGCCAGCAGTTACATAGCGGGGGGGCCGGGTGAGCAGTTCTTC	CASSYIAGGPGEQFF
medium-sized	TRBJ2-7	TRBD1	TRBV10-3	TGTGCCATGGCGAGGGACAGGTCCAGCTCCTACGAGCAGTACTTC	CAMARDRSSSYEQYF
many	TRBJ2-2	-	TRBV12-3/TRBV12-4	TGTGCCAGCAGTCTTTCCTACAACACCGGGGAGCTGTTTTTT	CASSLSYNTGELFF
many	TRBJ1-5	-	TRBV12-3/TRBV12-4	TGTGCCAGCAGTTCACGGGCTGGCAATCAGCCCCAGCATTTT	CASSSRAGNQPQHF
many	TRBJ2-2	-	TRBV10-3	TGTGCGTCCGGGACCGAGTACACCGGGGAGCTGTTTTTT	CASGTEYTGELFF
-	TRBJ2-3	TRBD2	TRBV20-1	TGCAGTGCCATTGTCCTTAGCGGGTCAGATACGCAGTATTTT	CSAIVLSGSDTQYF
many	TRBJ1-5	TRBD1	TRBV28	TGTGCCAGCAGTTTTCCGCCGACAGGGGGGGTGTCCCATAGCAATCAGCCCCAGCATTTT	CASSFPPTGGVSHSNQPQHF
many	TRBJ2-7	-	TRBV5-1	TGCGCCAGCAGCGGACGAACCGGGACACACCCCTACGAGCAGTACTTC	CASSGRTGTHPYEQYF
many	TRBJ2-4	-	TRBV6-5	TGTGCCAGCAGTTCCCGGGGCTCTCGACTAGTTCAGTACTTC	CASSSRGSRLVQYF